This TCR beta chain appears in the sequencing data of a study of read filtering for tumor transcriptome and immune sequencing (dated by TCRdb to the early 2020s). The study in broad terms: The cohort was composed of approximately 17 male and 14 female patients, with a mean age of around 66 years and an age range of roughly 45 to 80. The study compared TCR repertoires from targeted immune repertoire sequencing and bulk whole-transcriptome sequencing run on the same bone marrow samples. Under revised international staging, roughly 8 patients fell into R-ISS I, 16 into R-ISS II and about seven into R-ISS III. After DNase treatment, whole-transcriptome libraries were prepared with the TruSeq RNA Access Library Prep Kit. One of the main goals was to work out a read-filtering strategy for immune repertoire data, in particular whether clonotypes backed by only a single read should be removed. TCR-region mapped reads per sample ranged from about 3.5 to 10.27 million with IR-seq versus only roughly 75 to 1273 with RNA-seq.

TCR libraries were built from roughly 400 ng RNA with the Immunoverse kit, using molecular barcoded adaptors covering alpha/delta and beta/gamma chains. TCR library preparation was performed with the same RNA that was used for transcriptome sequencing. Sequencing of the TCR libraries was done on an Illumina HiSeq 4000 with 2 x 150 cycles. As for how the authors treated the data: Using MiXCR, which included quality filtering and error correction, TCR reads were aligned to human V, D, J and C references and then assembled into CDR3 clonotypes. The tcR package in R was used to analyze clonotype counts and gene usage diversity. For inspection of raw mapping reads, RNA-seq reads were mapped by STAR aligner version 2.5.3a onto GRCh37 of the human genome. IR-seq fastq files were randomly downsampled with Seqtk 1.3 to test the effect of sequencing depth on detected clonotypes. TCRdb trimmed the raw reads at Q25, called clones with MiXCR and kept productive beta chains. Rows matching on CDR3 protein sequence are summarized as one entry with the most common DNA and genes. These V and J calls originate from TCRdb's pipeline instead of the authors' own analysis. The sample profile shows more than 100,000 distinct CDR3 sequences; roughly 13% of them were found once. In total, the top ten clones hold 8% to 13% of the sample.

Trimming accounts for 1 base at V and 7 bases at J, while the number of junction bases matched to no gene is 4. Including the terminal cysteine and phenylalanine, the CDR3 comprises 14 residues. Only CDR3 DNA remains: 42 bases, in frame from the first base. From a lookup of the germline V gene, CDR1 and CDR2 are SGHAT and FQNNGV. About this clonotype: Its specific antigen is unknown. The input lacks base qualities; no much larger clone sits a single base away.

The paper as a whole reports these results and caveats: Compared with RNA-seq, IR-seq captured clonotypes at much greater depth and more reliably, and a smaller IR-seq throughput was enough to identify most of the shared clonotypes. In IR-seq, single-read clonotypes were approximately 82% of clonotypes but about 3.5% of total reads; in RNA-seq they were roughly three quarters of clonotypes and about 40% of reads. When single-read clonotypes were removed, the proportions of shared clonotypes in IR-seq and RNA-seq correlated more strongly. The sorted CD138-negative fraction was composed of a mixed bone marrow immune population rather than of purified T cells.

Bone marrow was sampled from every patient at the time of active disease. Ficoll-Hypaque density gradient centrifugation was used to isolate the bone marrow mononuclear cells. Myeloma plasma cells were removed and CD138-negative cells were collected by negative selection after labeling with CD138 magnetic microbeads on a MACS separator. Flow cytometry with CD138 antibodies on an Attune NxT was used to check how pure the isolated cells were. Total RNA was extracted with TRIzol reagent and quantified with a NanoDrop spectrophotometer. Paired RNA-seq and IR-seq were performed on the CD138-negative bone marrow sample of each patient.

What was sequenced was a population of CD138-negative cells sorted from bone marrow. The label giving this sample's cell subset or site can be read as: bone marrow mononuclear cells depleted of CD138+ plasma/myeloma cells by negative magnetic selection. This sequence uses TRBV11-2 and TRBJ2-5; TRBD1 agrees with 9 junctional bases. The sequence was collected from a donor at least 40 years old with multiple myeloma. The CDR3 in this case is CASSLVQGAGTQYF. The base sequence is TGTGCCAGCAGCTTAGTACAGGGGGCAGGGACCCAGTACTTC.